This entry features one T cell receptor beta chain sequence. Losses at the gene ends were 5 bases for V and 0 bases for J; bases not matched to a gene: 3. CDR1 SNHLY and CDR2 FYNNEI come from the germline V gene. CDR3 length equals 15 residues. These data come from a study of CD8 T cells in Susac syndrome. Random hexamers served to reverse transcribe about 0.5 to 1 ug RNA. One entry per CDR3 protein results from TCRdb running MiXCR on the immunoSEQ multiplex PCR reads. Among about 85,000 distinct CDR3 sequences listed, just under 95% were seen once. Specimen: CD8+ T cells from PBMCs. This rearrangement joins TRBV2 to TRBJ2-5, with 10 bases that match TRBD2. This TCR came from a human donor with Susac syndrome. The CDR3 protein is CASSRLAGYQETQYF. CDR3 in DNA: TGTGCCAGCAGTCGACTAGCGGGTTACCAAGAGACCCAGTACTTC. The variable domain in full, with the rest retrieved from reference TRBV2 and TRBJ2-5, is EPEVTQTPSHQVTQMGQEVILRCVPISNHLYFYWYRQILGQKVEFLVSFYNNEISEKSEIFDDQFSVERPDGSNFTLKIRSTKLEDSAMYFCASSRLAGYQETQYFGPGTRLLVL.